This entry features one T cell receptor beta chain sequence. This CDR3 comprises 16 residues. V lost 4 bases and J lost 6, with 20 bases in between. Germline V lookup: CDR1 SGHRS, CDR2 YFSETQ. These data originate in a study of blood T cell repertoires in COVID-19. Study context: The analysed material was cDNA or gDNA that came from T cells, B-cell-depleted T cells, or PBMCs.

Patients from Seattle were sampled longitudinally, starting during active infection. As handled by the study authors: Researchers report that nucleated cell counts were estimated from reference gene primer amplification. The data were produced by immunoSEQ multiplex PCR, yet TCRdb's version contains in-frame clones alone and is incomplete. That table furnishes V, J and clone size, whereas the DNA furnished D and trimming. The data contain fewer than 250,000 clones, about nine tenths of them seen just once; the ten biggest clones take up 0.83%. The sequence was obtained from a man younger than 40 with COVID-19, enrolled during active disease. The V gene is TRBV5-1, the J gene TRBJ1-5, with D perhaps TRBD1 (5 bases). The sequenced sample was peripheral blood. The CDR3 DNA reads TGCGCCAGCAGCCCTGGGGGGTCCGGGGGTTTTCAGCCCCAGCATTTT. As protein: CASSPGGSGGFQPQHF.